This TCR beta chain was recovered during a study of response to subunit inactivated influenza vaccine (dated by TCRdb to between 2018 and 2020). Notes on the research overall: Deep quantitative T cell receptor repertoire profiling was used in the study to track responses to a trivalent subunit inactivated influenza vaccine.

The protocol used for the library was RT-PCR. The run used an Illumina HiSeq 2500. In-frame beta chains were kept once TCRdb had trimmed the public reads at Q25 with fastp and called clones with MiXCR. Every CDR3 protein is listed once, alongside the most common genes and DNA of its rows. Present in this sample are some 540,000 distinct CDR3 sequences, roughly a quarter of which were seen just once. The ten largest clones represent roughly 2.8% of the sample. This clonotype was found a few times. Its target antigen remains unknown. No base quality information exists; no much larger clone differs at one position. Broader findings and caveats from the paper: The authors suggested that each seasonal influenza vaccination may recruit only a limited number of new T cells.

Germline trimming amounts to 1 base on V and 3 bases on J, with 8 as the count of junction bases outside the gene matches. CDR3 length: 16 amino acids, cysteine to phenylalanine. The kept DNA is CDR3 alone, 48 bases in frame from the first base. CDR1 DFQATT and CDR2 SNEGSKA are derived from the germline V gene (reference sequence). Separately, the same data were catalogued under a study of T cells expressing NK-cell markers. In that second paper, the authors write: TCR beta cDNA libraries were prepared using 5'RACE template switching, which introduced a universal primer site and unique molecular identifiers. Three sorted T-cell subsets (CD3+CD56+NKG2C+, CD3+CD56+NKG2C- and CD3+CD56-NKG2C+) from roughly eight donors had their TCR beta-chain repertoires profiled. Among the eight sequenced donors, seven were HCMV-seropositive and one was HCMV-seronegative. In several experiments an anti-gammadeltaTCR antibody was added to restrict sorting to alphabetaTCR-expressing T cells. In 5 to 7 donors, the dominant CD3+CD56+NKG2C+ clonotypes were found to rank among the top 10 CD8+ clonotypes and to make up about 1.0-8% of CD8+ T cells. Those dominant clonotypes were again the most abundant among CD3+CD56-NKG2C+ cells in four donors, at about 28.3-60.1%. Whether the expanded NKG2C-expressing T cell clones were specific for HCMV antigens was left unclear. The eight sequenced donors were randomly selected healthy volunteers, three men and five women. HCMV serostatus was determined by detecting HCMV-specific IgG in serum with a commercial ELISA kit. Ficoll density gradient centrifugation was used to isolate peripheral blood mononuclear cells from blood. Using Miltenyi isolation kits, CD4+ and CD8+ T cells were isolated from PBMC through magnetic immunoseparation. cDNA synthesis was primed from the TCR beta constant segment, followed by two successive PCR amplification steps. Libraries were sequenced as 2 x 150 bp reads on Illumina HiSeq 2000/2500, MiSeq or NextSeq. MIGEC handled demultiplexing of the reads and grouping by UMI, while MiTCR was used to assemble and quantify clonotypes. To exclude erroneous sequences, only TCR cDNA sequences supported by at least two reads were retained. The tcR package was used for downstream repertoire analysis, and clonotypes were matched across fractions by CDR3 nucleotide sequence plus V segment. Antigen specificity was annotated against VDJdb with VDJmatch, allowing one amino acid substitution in CDR3.

The input for sequencing was CD4+ T cells sorted from PBMCs, taken 11 to 12 days after vaccination. The source of this sequence is a man aged 50-59 years who received an inactivated influenza vaccine. Donor details come from another sample of the same person, matched by shared clones. The sequence joins TRBV20-1 to TRBJ1-5; 8 nucleotides in the junction match TRBD1. The DNA reads TGCAGTGCTAGAGTTTCAACAGGGGGGTCCAATCAGCCCCAGCATTTT. Its protein reads: CSARVSTGGSNQPQHF.